Listed below are T cell receptor beta chains from one sample, sequenced in a study of T cells in localized non-small cell lung cancer. The table came from immunoSEQ multiplex PCR; TCRdb's copy has only in-frame clones and leaves some out. Found here are thousands of clones, less than 35% of them singletons; the top ten hold 20% to 30%. Source: normal lung tissue next to the tumor, taken before any cancer treatment. The receptors shown here come from a man aged 40 to 70 with stage I lung adenocarcinoma. The CDR3 runs from the conserved cysteine through the conserved F or W. The D gene is left open where the match is weak. Rows give clone size only sometimes, using once, few, many, or a class for an expanded clone.

d_gene	abundance	v_gene	j_gene	CDR3nt	CDR3aa
.	.	TRBV18	TRBJ1-1	TGTGCCAGCTCATGGACAGCAGATATGAACACTGAAGCTTTCTTT	CASSWTADMNTEAFF
.	medium-sized	TRBV11-3	TRBJ1-1	TGTGCCAGCAGCTTAGGGGCAGGGAACACTGAAGCTTTCTTT	CASSLGAGNTEAFF
TRBD2	.	TRBV11-3	TRBJ2-5	TGTGCCAGCAGCGCCCTACTAGCGAACCAAGAGACCCAGTACTTC	CASSALLANQETQYF
.	.	TRBV6-8	TRBJ2-4	TGTGCCAGCAGTCCCTTGGGGGGCGGGATGGGAGCCAAAAACATTCAGTACTTC	CASSPLGGGMGAKNIQYF
TRBD1	.	TRBV5-1	TRBJ1-1	TGCGCCAGCAGCCCGACGACAGGGTCCGTGAACACTGAAGCTTTCTTT	CASSPTTGSVNTEAFF
.	.	TRBV10-2	TRBJ2-1	TGCGCCAGCAGTGGGCCCGAAAGGAATGAGCAGTTCTTC	CASSGPERNEQFF
.	.	TRBV5-1	TRBJ2-7	TGCGCCAGCAGCTTGGCCGGCTGGACCTACGAGCAGTACTTC	CASSLAGWTYEQYF
TRBD2	.	TRBV5-1	TRBJ2-7	TGCGCCAGCAGCCCGGGACTAGCTCGGGTCGAGCAGTACTTC	CASSPGLARVEQYF
.	.	TRBV7-5	TRBJ1-3	TGTGCCAGCAGCCAGCCTTTCGATTCTGGAAACACCATATATTTT	CASSQPFDSGNTIYF
.	medium-sized	TRBV14	TRBJ1-1	TGTGCCAGCAGCCAAGGGATGTACACTGAAGCTTTCTTT	CASSQGMYTEAFF
.	few	TRBV6-7	TRBJ2-5	TGTGCCACCTATCATGCGGAGACCCAGTACTTC	CATYHAETQYF